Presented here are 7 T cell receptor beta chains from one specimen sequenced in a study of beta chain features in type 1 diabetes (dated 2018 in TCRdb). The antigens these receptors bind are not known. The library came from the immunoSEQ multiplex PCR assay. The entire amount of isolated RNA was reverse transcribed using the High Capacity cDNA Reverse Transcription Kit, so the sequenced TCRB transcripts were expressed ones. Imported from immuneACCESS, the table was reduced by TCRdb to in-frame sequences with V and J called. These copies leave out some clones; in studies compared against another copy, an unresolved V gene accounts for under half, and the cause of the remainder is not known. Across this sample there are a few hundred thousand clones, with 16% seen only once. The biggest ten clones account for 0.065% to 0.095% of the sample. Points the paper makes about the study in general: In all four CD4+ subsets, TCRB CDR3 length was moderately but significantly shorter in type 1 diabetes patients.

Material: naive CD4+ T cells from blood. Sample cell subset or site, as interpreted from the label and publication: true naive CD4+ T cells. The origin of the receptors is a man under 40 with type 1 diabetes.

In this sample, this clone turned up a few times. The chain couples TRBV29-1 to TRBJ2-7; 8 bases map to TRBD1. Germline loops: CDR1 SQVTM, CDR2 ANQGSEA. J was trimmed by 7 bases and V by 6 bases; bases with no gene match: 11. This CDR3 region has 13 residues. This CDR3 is CSVDRDSTGEQYF. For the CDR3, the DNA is TGCAGCGTGGACAGGGACTCGACGGGTGAGCAGTACTTC.

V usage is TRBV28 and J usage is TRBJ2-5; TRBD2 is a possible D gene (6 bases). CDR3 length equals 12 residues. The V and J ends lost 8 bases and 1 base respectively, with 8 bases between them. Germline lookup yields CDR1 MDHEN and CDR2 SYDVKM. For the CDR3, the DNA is TGTGCCAGCCGGGGGATCCAAGAGACCCAGTACTTC. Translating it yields CASRGIQETQYF.

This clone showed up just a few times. Here the CDR3 DNA reads TGTGCCAGCAGCTTAAGGGGGACCGCTTTAAACACCATATATTTT. This gives the protein CASSLRGTALNTIYF. This sequence joins TRBV7-9 and TRBJ1-3; a weak D match, TRBD1 (6 bases). The V gene's germline CDR1 is SEHNR and CDR2 FQNEAQ (reference sequence). The CDR3 runs 15 residues. V was trimmed by 2 bases and J by 6 bases, leaving 14 bases between them.

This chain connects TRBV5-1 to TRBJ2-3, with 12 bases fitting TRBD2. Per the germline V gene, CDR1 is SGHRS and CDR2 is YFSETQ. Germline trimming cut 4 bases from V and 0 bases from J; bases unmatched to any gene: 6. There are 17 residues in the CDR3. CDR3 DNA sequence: TGCGCCAGCAGCCGAAGCGGGACTAGCGGGAGCACAGATACGCAGTATTTT. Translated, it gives CASSRSGTSGSTDTQYF.

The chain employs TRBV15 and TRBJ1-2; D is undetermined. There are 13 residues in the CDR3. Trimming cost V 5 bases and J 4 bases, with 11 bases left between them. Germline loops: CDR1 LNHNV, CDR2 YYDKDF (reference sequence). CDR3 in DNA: TGTGCCACCAGCTCGTTGGAAGGCTATGGCTACACCTTC. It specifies CATSSLEGYGYTF.

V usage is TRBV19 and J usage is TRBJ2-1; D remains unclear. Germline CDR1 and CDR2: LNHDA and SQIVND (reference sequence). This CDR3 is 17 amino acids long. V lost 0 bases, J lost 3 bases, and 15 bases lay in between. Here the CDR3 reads CASSIDSSGNSYNEQFF. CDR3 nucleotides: TGTGCCAGTAGTATAGATTCATCGGGTAACAGCTACAATGAGCAGTTCTTC. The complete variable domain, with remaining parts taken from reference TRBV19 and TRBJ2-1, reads DGGITQSPKYLFRKEGQNVTLSCEQNLNHDAMYWYRQDPGQGLRLIYYSQIVNDFQKGDIAEGYSVSREKKESFPLTVTSAQKNPTAFYLCASSIDSSGNSYNEQFFGPGTRLTVL.

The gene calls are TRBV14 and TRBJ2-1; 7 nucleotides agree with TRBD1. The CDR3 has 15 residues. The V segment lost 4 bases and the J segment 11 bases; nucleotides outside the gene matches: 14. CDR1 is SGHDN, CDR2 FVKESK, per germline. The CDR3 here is CASSPNFGQVLQQFF. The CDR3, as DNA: TGTGCCAGCAGCCCCAACTTTGGACAGGTTCTTCAGCAGTTCTTC.